The 6 T cell receptor beta chains below were found in one sample sequenced in a study of shared clonotypes between healthy human individuals. Using immunoSEQ multiplex PCR, the repertoire was profiled, and TCRdb retains in-frame clones only, with some absent. This sample yields 2,100,000 or so clones, of which 95% are seen a single time; around 0.13% belongs to the top ten. The specimen sequenced was naive CD4+ T cells sorted from blood. Noted subset: CD45RA+ positively selected. These TCRs come from a man between 18 and 35 years old in good health.

V is TRBV5-6 and J is TRBJ1-1; D gene uncertain. The germline V gene has CDR1 SGHDT and CDR2 YYEEEE. The CDR3 runs to 12 residues. V lost 6 bases and J lost 7, with 13 bases in between. For the CDR3, the DNA is TGTGCCAGCAAACTGGACGGATTTGAAGCTTTCTTT. Translating gives CASKLDGFEAFF.

The chain recombines TRBV6-5 with TRBJ1-6; 7 nucleotides match TRBD1. CDR1 is MNHEY and CDR2 is SVGAGI in the germline V gene. V dropped 7 bases and J dropped 4; count of bases not matched to a gene: 7. CDR3 size: 15 residues. In DNA form, the CDR3 reads TGTGCCAGCACTCAGGGACAGACTTATAATTCACCCCTCCACTTT. Residues: CASTQGQTYNSPLHF.

This chain connects TRBV4-3 to TRBJ2-2; 8 bases fit TRBD1. The CDR3 runs to 16 residues. Trimming took 1 base from V and 8 from J; bases not matched to a gene: 9. CDR1 is LGHNA, CDR2 YSLEER, per germline. The CDR3 DNA reads TGCGCCAGCAGCCAAGTGGCACAGGGGGGTACAGGGGAGCTGTTTTTT. Translation gives CASSQVAQGGTGELFF.

In regard to this clone: At the DNA level, this CDR3 is encoded by other sequences in the same sample as well. This chain uses TRBV30 with TRBJ1-1; perhaps TRBD1 as D (5 bases). CDR1 GTSNPN and CDR2 SVGIG come from the germline V gene (reference sequence). The CDR3 runs to 14 residues. The ends were cut back, 0 bases at V and 0 bases at J, with 8 bases in the middle. The CDR3 sequence is CAWSVGQLNTEAFF. CDR3 nucleotide sequence: TGTGCCTGGAGTGTTGGACAATTGAACACTGAAGCTTTCTTT. The full variable domain, rest sourced from reference TRBV30 and TRBJ1-1, is SQTIHQWPATLVQPVGSPLSLECTVEGTSNPNLYWYRQAAGRGLQLLFYSVGIGQISSEVPQNLSASRPQDRQFILSSKKLLLSDSGFYLCAWSVGQLNTEAFFGQGTRLTVV.

A few counts support this clone. The V call is TRBV5-1, the J call TRBJ2-7; D perhaps matches TRBD2 (6 bases). Per the germline V gene, CDR1 is SGHRS and CDR2 is YFSETQ. The CDR3 runs 13 residues. V lost 3 bases to trimming and J lost 6 bases, with 13 bases between them. The CDR3 nucleotides read TGCGCCAGCAGCTGGCCGGAGGGTGGCGAGCAGTACTTC. It translates to CASSWPEGGEQYF.

The chain joins TRBV2 to TRBJ1-2, with TRBD1 as a possible D gene (5 bases). The ends were cut back, 4 bases at V and 8 bases at J, with 20 bases in the middle. The V gene's germline CDR1 is SNHLY and CDR2 FYNNEI. CDR3 length: 15 amino acids. Here the CDR3 DNA reads TGTGCCAGCAGTGGGTGGCAGGGTTCCGCCGGGGGCTACACCTTC. Translation gives CASSGWQGSAGGYTF.